The rows below give T cell receptor beta chains drawn from one sample of a study of T-cell reconstitution after alpha-beta-depleted transplantation in children. TCRdb passed the PCR reads through MiXCR, listing each CDR3 protein once. The table includes roughly 350,000 distinct CDR3 sequences, roughly 16% detected once. The starting material was PBMCs, mostly from graft donor cells, obtained 360 days after TCRalphabeta/CD19-depleted stem cell transplant. The receptors originated from a male patient aged 2 to 9 who had a stem cell transplant for acute lymphoblastic leukemia, so the T cells may come from the graft donor. Each CDR3 is given with its conserved first and last residue. The D gene is left open where the match is weak. Clone size is shown for a subset of rows, as once, few, many or a class of expanded clone.

D,J,V,size,length,CDR3,DNA
TRBD2,TRBJ2-5,TRBV9,many,16,CASSVDPSGRSETQYF,TGTGCCAGCAGCGTAGATCCTAGCGGGAGATCGGAGACCCAGTACTTC
.,TRBJ2-3,TRBV28,many,14,CASSQDRFTDTQYF,TGTGCCAGCAGTCAAGACAGGTTCACAGATACGCAGTATTTT
TRBD1,TRBJ1-1,TRBV9,few,14,CASSGVQGGTEAFF,TGTGCCAGCAGCGGAGTACAGGGGGGCACTGAAGCTTTCTTT
TRBD1,TRBJ1-5,TRBV2,.,14,CASSGDRVGQPQHF,TGTGCCAGCAGTGGAGACAGGGTGGGTCAGCCCCAGCATTTT
TRBD2,TRBJ2-1,TRBV27,few,15,CASSLWFSTSVEQFF,TGTGCCAGCAGTTTATGGTTCAGTACTAGCGTTGAGCAGTTCTTC
TRBD1,TRBJ1-2,TRBV4-2,.,15,CASSQEDRGGVGYTF,TGTGCCAGCAGCCAAGAGGACAGGGGTGGAGTTGGCTACACCTTC
TRBD2,TRBJ2-3,TRBV5-1,.,16,CASRGRLAGETDTQYF,TGCGCCAGCAGGGGACGACTAGCGGGTGAAACAGATACGCAGTATTTT
TRBD2,TRBJ2-1,TRBV4-1,.,15,CASSQRGLGNNEQFF,TGCGCCAGCAGCCAACGGGGACTAGGAAACAATGAGCAGTTCTTC
TRBD1,TRBJ2-7,TRBV24-1,many,15,CATSEQGKWSYEQYF,TGTGCCACCAGTGAACAGGGGAAGTGGTCCTACGAGCAGTACTTC
.,TRBJ1-1,TRBV27,.,14,CASRGEGGSNEAFF,TGTGCCAGCAGGGGTGAGGGGGGGTCTAATGAAGCTTTCTTT
.,TRBJ2-3,TRBV5-6,.,15,CASGPGPLWGDTQYF,TGTGCCAGCGGCCCCGGGCCTCTTTGGGGAGATACGCAGTATTTT
.,TRBJ1-6,TRBV4-1,.,16,CASSQDQGGYNSPLHF,TGCGCCAGCAGCCAAGATCAGGGCGGATATAATTCACCCCTCCACTTT
.,TRBJ2-7,TRBV6-5,.,16,CASSYSKMDLDYEQYF,TGTGCCAGCAGTTACTCAAAGATGGACCTTGACTATGAGCAGTACTTC
.,TRBJ2-1,TRBV9,.,13,CASSVARGNEQFF,TGTGCCAGCAGCGTAGCTAGAGGTAATGAGCAGTTCTTC
TRBD1,TRBJ2-3,TRBV7-8,.,15,CASNPDRAGTDTQYF,TGTGCCAGCAACCCGGACAGGGCCGGCACAGATACGCAGTATTTT
TRBD2,TRBJ2-7,TRBV12-3/TRBV12-4,.,16,CASSPGGVFGLREQYF,TGTGCCAGCAGCCCCGGGGGGGTTTTCGGGCTCCGCGAGCAGTACTTC
TRBD2,TRBJ2-5,TRBV20-1,many,13,CSAGGGGQETQYF,TGCAGTGCCGGCGGGGGAGGTCAAGAGACCCAGTACTTC
TRBD2,TRBJ2-1,TRBV28,few,17,CASRGRRTSGMGGEQFF,TGTGCCAGCAGGGGCCGGAGGACTAGCGGGATGGGGGGTGAGCAGTTCTTC
.,TRBJ1-1,TRBV5-1,.,13,CASSSWRTTEAFF,TGCGCCAGCAGCTCCTGGCGGACCACTGAAGCTTTCTTT
TRBD1,TRBJ2-7,TRBV29-1,.,16,CSVRGTGGQRPYEQYF,TGCAGCGTTAGAGGGACAGGGGGTCAAAGGCCCTACGAGCAGTACTTC
.,TRBJ2-7,TRBV2,.,13,CASSRQGYSEQYF,TGTGCCAGCAGTCGGCAGGGGTACAGCGAGCAGTACTTC
.,TRBJ1-1,TRBV4-3,.,12,CASRTGITEAFF,TGCGCCAGCCGAACAGGGATCACTGAAGCTTTCTTT
TRBD2,TRBJ2-1,TRBV4-3,many,14,CASSLAGSGNEQFF,TGCGCCAGCAGTCTAGCGGGATCGGGCAATGAGCAGTTCTTC
.,TRBJ2-7,TRBV9,.,15,CASSVGFGGTYEQYF,TGTGCCAGCAGCGTAGGCTTTGGCGGAACCTACGAGCAGTACTTC
.,TRBJ2-1,TRBV20-1,.,10,CSAPPQEQFF,TGCAGTGCCCCCCCCCAGGAGCAGTTCTTC
TRBD1,TRBJ1-2,TRBV28,.,15,CASSSTGQAFYGYTF,TGTGCCAGCAGTTCCACCGGACAGGCCTTCTATGGCTACACCTTC
.,TRBJ1-4,TRBV12-3/TRBV12-4,once,17,CASSLALGPTRNEKLFF,TGTGCCAGCAGTTTAGCGCTCGGACCAACTCGAAATGAAAAACTGTTTTTT
.,TRBJ2-7,TRBV6-2/TRBV6-3,.,16,CASSLPTSRTLYEQYF,TGTGCCAGCAGTTTACCAACGTCTAGAACTCTCTACGAGCAGTACTTC
TRBD2,TRBJ2-1,TRBV5-1,many,15,CASSPLADYNNEQFF,TGCGCCAGCAGCCCACTAGCGGACTATAACAATGAGCAGTTCTTC
.,TRBJ2-5,TRBV4-3,few,16,CASSQWLTGGEETQYF,TGCGCCAGCAGCCAATGGTTAACAGGAGGGGAGGAGACCCAGTACTTC
.,TRBJ2-4,TRBV15,few,17,CATSRDQGRLAKNIQYF,TGTGCCACCAGCAGAGACCAGGGCCGGCTGGCCAAAAACATTCAGTACTTC
.,TRBJ2-7,TRBV4-1,few,15,CASSPGLSGTNEQYF,TGCGCCAGCAGCCCGGGTCTCTCCGGGACAAACGAGCAGTACTTC
TRBD1,TRBJ2-1,TRBV27,.,12,CASSSDHRGEFF,TGTGCCAGCAGTTCCGACCACAGGGGGGAGTTCTTC
TRBD1,TRBJ2-7,TRBV27,few,13,CASSRTGDYEQYF,TGTGCCAGCAGTCGGACAGGGGATTACGAGCAGTACTTC
.,TRBJ1-6,TRBV6-5,few,11,CASSGRGPLHF,TGTGCCAGCAGTGGACGAGGCCCCCTCCACTTT
.,TRBJ2-5,TRBV18,many,14,CASSPFQGLETQYF,TGTGCCAGCTCACCATTCCAGGGTCTGGAGACCCAGTACTTC
.,TRBJ1-2,TRBV7-2,.,13,CASSEQPRGGYTF,TGTGCCAGCAGCGAACAACCGCGTGGTGGCTACACCTTC